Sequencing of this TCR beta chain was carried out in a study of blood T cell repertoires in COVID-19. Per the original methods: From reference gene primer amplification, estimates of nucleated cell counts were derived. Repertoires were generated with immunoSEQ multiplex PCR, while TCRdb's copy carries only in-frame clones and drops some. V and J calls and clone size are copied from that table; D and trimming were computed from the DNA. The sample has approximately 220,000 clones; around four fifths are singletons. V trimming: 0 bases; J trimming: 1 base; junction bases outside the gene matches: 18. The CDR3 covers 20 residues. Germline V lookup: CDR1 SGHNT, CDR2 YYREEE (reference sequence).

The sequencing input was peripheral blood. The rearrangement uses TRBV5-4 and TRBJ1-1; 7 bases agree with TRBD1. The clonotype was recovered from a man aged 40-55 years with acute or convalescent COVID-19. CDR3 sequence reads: CASSLGLPGGIRRGNTEAFF. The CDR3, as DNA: TGTGCCAGCAGCTTGGGGCTTCCAGGGGGGATACGACGCGGGAACACTGAAGCTTTCTTT.